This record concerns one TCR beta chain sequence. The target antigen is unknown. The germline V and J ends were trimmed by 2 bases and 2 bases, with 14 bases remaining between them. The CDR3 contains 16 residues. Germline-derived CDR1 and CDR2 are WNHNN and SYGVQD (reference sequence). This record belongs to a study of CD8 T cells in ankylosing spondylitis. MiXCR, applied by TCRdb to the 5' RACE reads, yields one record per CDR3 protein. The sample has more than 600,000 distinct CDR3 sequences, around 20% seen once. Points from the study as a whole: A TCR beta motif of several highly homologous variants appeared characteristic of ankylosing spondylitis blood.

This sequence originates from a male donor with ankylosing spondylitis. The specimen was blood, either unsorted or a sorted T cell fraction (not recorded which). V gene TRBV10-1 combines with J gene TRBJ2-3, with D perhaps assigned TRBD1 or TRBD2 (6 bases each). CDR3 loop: CASSERTGAYTDTQYF. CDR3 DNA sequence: TGCGCCAGCAGTGAGCGTACGGGGGCCTACACAGATACGCAGTATTTT.